Presented here are 32 T cell receptor beta chains from one specimen sequenced in a study of cytomegalovirus exposure and HLA in healthy donors. Measured with immunoSEQ multiplex PCR; TCRdb has only the in-frame clones, and not every one. This table holds approximately 300,000 clones, roughly 87% found once. The material sequenced was PBMCs. The source is a woman younger than 45 in good health and CMV-seropositive.

Written as DNA, the CDR3 is TGTGCCTGGAGGGCTGTGAGAAACTACGAGCAGTACTTC. Translating gives CAWRAVRNYEQYF. The chain combines TRBV30 with TRBJ2-7, with D uncertain. V was shortened by 3 bases and J by 3 bases, with 12 bases between the two germline ends. Germline lookup yields CDR1 GTSNPN and CDR2 SVGIG (reference sequence). This CDR3 contains 13 residues.

The chain combines TRBV9 with TRBJ2-7; weak D call: TRBD2 (5 bases). V was cut by 0 bases and J by 0 bases, with 13 bases left in between. Germline lookup yields CDR1 SGDLS and CDR2 YYNGEE. This CDR3 has 16 residues. The CDR3: CASSVAASSRSYEQYF. In DNA, the CDR3 is TGTGCCAGCAGCGTAGCGGCTAGCAGTCGCTCCTACGAGCAGTACTTC. The full variable domain, rest sourced from reference TRBV9 and TRBJ2-7, is DSGVTQTPKHLITATGQRVTLRCSPRSGDLSVYWYQQSLDQGLQFLIQYYNGEERAKGNILERFSAQQFPDLHSELNLSSLELGDSALYFCASSVAASSRSYEQYFGPGTRLTVT.

This clone was detected a few times. The chain carries TRBV27 and TRBJ1-2; D uncertain. The length of the CDR3 is 12 residues. Deletions cut 6 bases from V and 2 bases from J, with 7 bases between. Germline values: CDR1 MNHEY, CDR2 SMNVEV (reference sequence). The CDR3 bases are TGTGCCAGCAGCCCTCCCAACTATGGCTACACCTTC. It specifies CASSPPNYGYTF.

The rearrangement links TRBV7-3 to TRBJ2-2; D possibly matches TRBD1 or TRBD2 (5 bases each). From germline, CDR1 is SGHTA and CDR2 FQGTGA. This CDR3 has 13 amino acids. The V and J ends lost 3 bases and 4 bases respectively, with 6 bases between them. CDR3 sequence (DNA): TGTGCCAGCAGCTTGAGGGGCACCGGGGAGCTGTTTTTT. Translation: CASSLRGTGELFF.

CDR3 sequence: CASSPWARGRSSYEQYF. The CDR3, as DNA: TGTGCCAGCAGCCCCTGGGCAAGGGGCCGGAGCTCCTACGAGCAGTACTTC. The chain uses TRBV7-9 and TRBJ2-7; tentatively, D is TRBD1 (5 bases). Germline V CDR1 and CDR2: SEHNR, FQNEAQ (reference sequence). V lost 5 bases and J lost 0, with 20 bases in between. CDR3 length: 17 residues.

This clone was found a few times. This chain connects TRBV10-1 to TRBJ2-7, with a weak D call TRBD1 (5 bases). There are 12 residues in the CDR3. Germline V gives CDR1 WNHNN, CDR2 SYGVQD (reference sequence). V gave up 3 bases and J gave up 6 bases, with 9 bases separating them. For the CDR3, the DNA is TGCGCCAGCAGTGATTCAGGGCGCGAGCAGTACTTC. Translating gives CASSDSGREQYF.

The rearrangement joins TRBV28 to TRBJ1-1; maybe TRBD1 (5 bases). The germline CDR1 and CDR2 sequences are MDHEN and SYDVKM. V lost 7 bases, J lost 4 bases, and 10 bases lay in between. This CDR3 has 12 residues. CDR3 residues: CASKGLITEAFF. The CDR3, as DNA: TGTGCCAGCAAGGGGTTGATCACTGAAGCTTTCTTT.

This sequence joins TRBV28 and TRBJ2-2; 12 nucleotides line up with TRBD2. Germline trimming cut 6 bases from V and 5 bases from J; bases unmatched to any gene: 10. The CDR3 loop spans 17 amino acids. Germline CDR1 is MDHEN and CDR2 is SYDVKM. CDR3: CASSHGTSGYKTGELFF. The CDR3 bases are TGTGCCAGCAGCCATGGGACTAGCGGGTACAAAACCGGGGAGCTGTTTTTT.

V and J are TRBV27 and TRBJ2-1; D call uncertain. The CDR3 extends over 12 amino acids. The V gene's germline CDR1 is MNHEY and CDR2 SMNVEV (reference sequence). The V gene lost 5 bases and the J gene lost 5 bases, with 7 bases spanning the gap. The CDR3 loop reads CASSKANNEQFF. DNA of the CDR3: TGTGCCAGCAGTAAGGCCAACAATGAGCAGTTCTTC.

The CDR3 DNA sequence: TGCGCCAGCAGCTCAGACGGACTAGCTTACAATGAGCAGTTCTTC. It specifies CASSSDGLAYNEQFF. The chain couples TRBV5-1 to TRBJ2-1, with TRBD2 matching 8 bases. Germline V gene lookup returns CDR1 SGHRS and CDR2 YFSETQ. Trimming at V came to 3 bases and at J to 4 bases, leaving 6 bases not matched to a gene. The CDR3 runs to 15 residues.

The chain couples TRBV28 to TRBJ2-1; D remains unclear. Germline values: CDR1 MDHEN, CDR2 SYDVKM. Deletions cut 2 bases from V and 10 bases from J, with 12 bases between. CDR3 length equals 13 residues. The DNA of the CDR3 is TGTGCCAGCAGTTTAGCGCCCCCGGCAGAGCAGTTCTTC. It yields the protein CASSLAPPAEQFF.

The chain has TRBV7-2 and TRBJ1-5; D not certain. Germline loops: CDR1 SGHTA, CDR2 FQGNSA. Trimming took off 1 base at V and 5 bases at J, with 12 bases between the two ends. This CDR3 comprises 15 residues. CDR3 DNA sequence: TGTGCCAGCAGCTTAGTTGGCAGGACGGATCAGCCCCAGCATTTT. Amino acid sequence: CASSLVGRTDQPQHF.

The chain is built from TRBV9 and TRBJ2-2; D unclear. The ends were cut back, 0 bases at V and 7 bases at J, with 7 bases in the middle. Germline V gene data show CDR1 as SGDLS and CDR2 as YYNGEE. CDR3 length: 13 residues. The CDR3 coding sequence is TGTGCCAGCAGCGTAGGGGGTAACGGGGAGCTGTTTTTT. This translates into CASSVGGNGELFF.

The gene calls are TRBV6-5 and TRBJ2-1, with 8 bases matching TRBD2. Germline assignment: CDR1 MNHEY and CDR2 SVGAGI. The CDR3 sequence is 16 residues long. V shed 1 base and J 4 bases; nucleotides not matched to a gene: 6. The DNA for the CDR3 is TGTGCCAGCAGTTACTTCAGCGGGAGTGGGTACAATGAGCAGTTCTTC. Translation: CASSYFSGSGYNEQFF.

The gene calls are TRBV9 and TRBJ2-7, with D possibly TRBD2 on 6 matching bases. V gave up 0 bases and J gave up 2 bases, with 15 bases separating them. CDR1 is SGDLS, CDR2 YYNGEE, per germline. The CDR3 contains 16 residues. The CDR3 bases are TGTGCCAGCAGCGTAGGGGACTTGGCGGGCGCCTACGAGCAGTACTTC. The encoded protein is CASSVGDLAGAYEQYF. Using reference TRBV9 and TRBJ2-7 for the parts outside the CDR3, the full variable domain is DSGVTQTPKHLITATGQRVTLRCSPRSGDLSVYWYQQSLDQGLQFLIQYYNGEERAKGNILERFSAQQFPDLHSELNLSSLELGDSALYFCASSVGDLAGAYEQYFGPGTRLTVT.

The rearrangement uses TRBV6-5 and TRBJ1-2; TRBD1 might be the D (6 bases). The CDR3 contains 13 residues. V dropped 6 bases and J dropped 5 bases, with 13 bases sitting between them. Germline CDR1 is MNHEY and CDR2 is SVGAGI. The CDR3 sequence: CASRWGTPYGYTF. As DNA, the CDR3 is TGTGCCAGCAGGTGGGGGACACCTTATGGCTACACCTTC.

The chain recombines TRBV2 with TRBJ2-5, with D uncertain. Trimming left V 2 bases short and J 3 bases short, with 7 bases between. This CDR3 contains 13 residues. CDR1 and CDR2 from the germline V gene are SNHLY and FYNNEI. The CDR3 is CASSEWWEETQYF. Here the CDR3 DNA reads TGTGCCAGCAGTGAATGGTGGGAAGAGACCCAGTACTTC.

The chain recombines TRBV30 with TRBJ1-2, with TRBD1 matching 7 bases. Per germline, CDR1 GTSNPN and CDR2 SVGIG (reference sequence). The CDR3 sequence is 14 residues long. J gave up 6 bases and V 4 bases, and 11 bases lay outside the gene matches. The CDR3 DNA follows: TGTGCCTGGATCACAGGGGTCGGCCAGCATGGCTACACCTTC. It encodes CAWITGVGQHGYTF.

The genes are TRBV6-5 and TRBJ2-7; 8 positions agree with TRBD2. The germline V gene has CDR1 MNHEY and CDR2 SVGAGI. V trimming: 3 bases; J trimming: 6 bases; junction bases outside the gene matches: 4. The CDR3 runs 13 residues. The CDR3 bases are TGTGCCAGCAGTTATAGCGGGACGGGCGAGCAGTACTTC. Translation: CASSYSGTGEQYF.

The chain has TRBV5-1 and TRBJ2-7; 9 bases line up with TRBD1. J was trimmed by 2 bases and V by 0 bases; bases with no gene match: 3. CDR3 length: 15 residues. CDR1 and CDR2 from the germline V gene are SGHRS and YFSETQ. The CDR3 reads CASSLETGGTYEQYF. CDR3 coding DNA: TGCGCCAGCAGCTTGGAGACAGGGGGGACCTACGAGCAGTACTTC.

Comments on this clone: At the DNA level, this CDR3 is encoded by other sequences in the same sample as well. This sequence joins TRBV27 and TRBJ2-1, with 9 bases lining up with TRBD2. Looked up from germline, CDR1 is MNHEY and CDR2 is SMNVEV (reference sequence). The CDR3 is 14 amino acids. The junction had 4 bases not matched to a gene; V was cut back by 6 bases and J by 4 bases. CDR3 sequence (DNA): TGTGCCAGCAGCTTAGCGGGAGCTTACAATGAGCAGTTCTTC. As protein: CASSLAGAYNEQFF.

The V call is TRBV6-1, the J call TRBJ2-1; 7 bases are a match to TRBD2. The germline CDR1 and CDR2 sequences are MNHNS and SASEGT. V lost 2 bases to trimming and J lost 3 bases; unmatched junction nucleotides: 4. This CDR3 has 15 residues. CDR3: CASSEQRGDYNEQFF. The CDR3 region has the DNA TGTGCCAGCAGTGAACAACGGGGGGACTACAATGAGCAGTTCTTC.

The chain joins TRBV9 to TRBJ2-2; either TRBD1 or TRBD2 may fit D (6 bases each). CDR3 length equals 16 residues. V dropped 4 bases and J dropped 1 base, with 14 bases sitting between them. Germline values: CDR1 SGDLS, CDR2 YYNGEE. CDR3 protein: CASSPRGDMNTGELFF. The CDR3 DNA reads TGTGCCAGCAGCCCGAGGGGGGACATGAACACCGGGGAGCTGTTTTTT.

This chain uses TRBV28 with TRBJ1-1; D call uncertain. V was cut by 3 bases and J by 2 bases, with 1 base left in between. CDR1 is MDHEN and CDR2 is SYDVKM in the germline V gene. The CDR3 totals 11 residues. As DNA, the CDR3 is TGTGCCAGCAGTTTTAACACTGAAGCTTTCTTT. It specifies CASSFNTEAFF.

The gene calls are TRBV27 and TRBJ1-5; the D gene is possibly TRBD1 (5 bases). This CDR3 spans 15 amino acids. V was shortened by 8 bases and J by 2 bases, with 16 bases between the two germline ends. Per the germline V gene, CDR1 is MNHEY and CDR2 is SMNVEV (reference sequence). CDR3 protein: CASGWGPNGNQPQHF. The CDR3 bases are TGTGCCAGCGGGTGGGGACCAAACGGCAATCAGCCCCAGCATTTT.

This clone was observed once. The same CDR3 is also encoded by other DNA sequences in this sample. The CDR3 nucleotides are TGTGCCAGCAGTTTTCGAGGGAATGAGCAGTTCTTC. Translation: CASSFRGNEQFF. V is TRBV27 and J is TRBJ2-1; D is possibly TRBD2 (5 bases). The germline V gene has CDR1 MNHEY and CDR2 SMNVEV (reference sequence). V shed 3 bases and J shed 7 bases, with 7 bases lying between them. This CDR3 has 12 residues.

The J gene is TRBJ1-5, the V gene TRBV7-2, with TRBD1 as a possible D gene (5 bases). Germline lookup yields CDR1 SGHTA and CDR2 FQGNSA. V gave up 7 bases and J gave up 7 bases, with 14 bases separating them. There are 13 residues in the CDR3. The CDR3 DNA reads as TGTGCCAGCACCCAGGGCGGCGGCCAGCCCCAGCATTTT. Residues: CASTQGGGQPQHF. Full variable domain (rest looked up from reference TRBV7-2 and TRBJ1-5): GAGVSQSPSNKVTEKGKDVELRCDPISGHTALYWYRQSLGQGLEFLIYFQGNSAPDKSGLPSDRFSAERTGGSVSTLTIQRTQQEDSAVYLCASTQGGGQPQHFGDGTRLSIL.

J is TRBJ1-2 and V is TRBV29-1; D is unclear. The germline V and J ends were trimmed by 3 bases and 2 bases, with 13 bases remaining between them. In germline, CDR1 is SQVTM, CDR2 ANQGSEA. The CDR3 length is 14 residues. In nucleotides, the CDR3 is TGCAGCGTTGATCCCGTCGGAATCAACTATGGCTACACCTTC. Residues: CSVDPVGINYGYTF.

The chain carries TRBV6-5 and TRBJ2-7; TRBD1 matches 9 bases. The germline V gene has CDR1 MNHEY and CDR2 SVGAGI. This CDR3 has 14 amino acids. The J segment lost 5 bases and the V segment lost 6 bases, leaving 8 bases of the junction unmatched. The DNA of the CDR3 is TGTGCCAGCAGCTCGGACAGGGGATTGGACGAGCAGTACTTC. Its protein is CASSSDRGLDEQYF.

The chain recombines TRBV9 with TRBJ1-1; no firm D call. The V end was cut by 3 bases, the J end by 3 bases, with 9 bases between. This CDR3 has 13 amino acids. Germline lookup yields CDR1 SGDLS and CDR2 YYNGEE. The chain's CDR3 is CASSDGYDTEAFF. CDR3 DNA: TGTGCCAGCAGCGATGGGTACGACACTGAAGCTTTCTTT.

This rearrangement joins TRBV5-4 to TRBJ2-7; 7 bases fit TRBD2. CDR3 length equals 13 residues. With V trimmed by 0 bases and J by 6 bases, 3 bases remained unmatched. CDR1 and CDR2 (germline): SGHNT, YYREEE (reference sequence). The CDR3 nucleotides read TGTGCCAGCAGCTTGGTACTAGCGAGCGAGCAGTACTTC. Translating it yields CASSLVLASEQYF. The variable domain in full, completed from reference TRBV5-4 and TRBJ2-7, reads ETGVTQSPTHLIKTRGQQVTLRCSSQSGHNTVSWYQQALGQGPQFIFQYYREEENGRGNFPPRFSGLQFPNYSSELNVNALELDDSALYLCASSLVLASEQYFGPGTRLTVT.

The rearrangement uses TRBV6-5 and TRBJ1-3; D uncertain. Germline assignment: CDR1 MNHEY and CDR2 SVGAGI. Trimming took 4 bases from V and 0 from J, leaving 10 bases between them. The CDR3 extends over 15 amino acids. The CDR3 DNA reads as TGTGCCAGCAGTTCCGTGTGGGGCTCTGGAAACACCATATATTTT. Translating it yields CASSSVWGSGNTIYF.